These 16 T cell receptor beta chains came from one sample sequenced in a study of technical replicates of blood from a handful of donors. Using immunoSEQ multiplex PCR, the repertoire was profiled, and TCRdb retains in-frame clones only, with some absent. This sample has nearly 80,000 clones, with 92% found just once. Sequenced material: T cells isolated from PBMCs. These receptors all stem from a human donor in good health.

The chain has TRBV6-1 and TRBJ1-1, with D perhaps TRBD1 (5 bases). This CDR3 has 13 residues. V gave up 8 bases and J gave up 4 bases, with 14 bases separating them. Germline lookup yields CDR1 MNHNS and CDR2 SASEGT. CDR3 DNA: TGTGCCAGCGCCTACACGGGGGGCACTGAAGCTTTCTTT. Translating it yields CASAYTGGTEAFF.

This chain connects TRBV11-3 to TRBJ2-7, with D maybe TRBD2 (5 bases). The CDR3 runs 14 residues. Trimming cost V 1 base and J 3 bases, with 10 bases left between them. Germline CDR1 reads SGHNT; CDR2 reads YENEEA. In DNA, the CDR3 is TGTGCCAGCAGCTTAGGGACTCTAATCTACGAGCAGTACTTC. This codes for CASSLGTLIYEQYF.

V usage is TRBV7-9 and J usage is TRBJ2-1; 11 nucleotides line up with TRBD2. Germline values: CDR1 SEHNR, CDR2 FQNEAQ (reference sequence). The J segment lost 3 bases and the V segment lost 5 bases, leaving 6 bases of the junction unmatched. The length of the CDR3 is 16 residues. CDR3 nucleotides: TGTGCCAGCAGCCACATCACTAGCGGGGGCTACAATGAGCAGTTCTTC. Protein sequence: CASSHITSGGYNEQFF.

The chain uses TRBV5-6 and TRBJ2-1, with TRBD2 identical over 14 bases. J lost 8 bases, V lost 3 bases, and 7 bases had no gene match. Germline values: CDR1 SGHDT, CDR2 YYEEEE. The CDR3 has 16 amino acids. In DNA, the CDR3 is TGTGCCAGCAGCTCGGTGACTAGCGGGAGGGTGGATGAGCAGTTCTTC. This gives the protein CASSSVTSGRVDEQFF.

J is TRBJ2-3 and V is TRBV29-1, with TRBD1 matching 8 bases. The CDR3 is 15 amino acids. Germline V lookup: CDR1 SQVTM, CDR2 ANQGSEA. With V trimmed by 4 bases and J by 1 base, 7 bases remained unmatched. CDR3 amino acids: CSVGADRGGTDTQYF. The DNA for the CDR3 is TGCAGCGTTGGGGCAGACAGGGGCGGCACAGATACGCAGTATTTT.

The genes are TRBV10-3 and TRBJ2-7, with 12 positions matching TRBD2. V shed 3 bases, J shed 3 bases, and the junction held 6 bases outside the gene matches. The CDR3 runs to 16 residues. Germline-derived CDR1 and CDR2 are ENHRY and SYGVKD. In DNA, the CDR3 is TGTGCCATCAGTGATACTACTAGCGGGAGGATCTACGAGCAGTACTTC. It yields the protein CAISDTTSGRIYEQYF.

This sequence joins TRBV6-4 and TRBJ2-2; D ambiguous. Germline lookup yields CDR1 MRHNA and CDR2 SNTAGT. Deletions cut 2 bases from V and 0 bases from J, with 13 bases between. The CDR3 is 17 residues long. DNA of the CDR3: TGTGCCAGCAGTGACGGGCCAGCCCAACCGAACACCGGGGAGCTGTTTTTT. The encoded protein is CASSDGPAQPNTGELFF.

The chain links TRBV6-1 to TRBJ1-3; 8 bases agree with TRBD1. The V segment lost 3 bases and the J segment 4 bases; nucleotides outside the gene matches: 5. The CDR3 runs 15 residues. Germline CDR1 reads MNHNS; CDR2 reads SASEGT. This CDR3 reads CASSDQGAQGNTIYF. DNA for the CDR3: TGTGCCAGCAGTGACCAGGGGGCACAGGGAAACACCATATATTTT.

CDR3 in amino acids: CASSSHQGNGYTF. The CDR3 DNA sequence: TGTGCCAGCAGTTCACATCAGGGCAATGGCTACACCTTC. This chain connects TRBV27 to TRBJ1-2; TRBD1 is a possible D gene (5 bases). Between the trimmed V and J ends, which lost 4 bases and 6 bases, there was a span of 12 bases. Germline-derived CDR1 and CDR2 are MNHEY and SMNVEV (reference sequence). The CDR3 covers 13 residues.

The rearrangement links TRBV4-2 to TRBJ2-3; D perhaps matches TRBD2 (5 bases). The CDR3 loop spans 15 amino acids. The germline gives CDR1 LGHNA, CDR2 YNFKEQ. The V end lost 1 base, the J end lost 1 base, and 9 bases lay between the germline ends. CDR3 nucleotides: TGTGCCAGCAGCCAAGGCGGGCAGGGCACAGATACGCAGTATTTT. It translates to CASSQGGQGTDTQYF.

The genes are TRBV29-1 and TRBJ2-7; weak D call: TRBD2 (7 bases). V dropped 6 bases and J dropped 7 bases, with 19 bases sitting between them. The CDR3 extends over 13 amino acids. Germline CDR1 SQVTM, CDR2 ANQGSEA. CDR3 bases: TGCAGCGTGGGTCGGGGGGCGTTATATGAGCAGTACTTC. Residues: CSVGRGALYEQYF.

V and J are TRBV10-3 and TRBJ1-3, with D hard to call. The CDR3 sequence is 14 residues long. CDR1 and CDR2 from the germline V gene are ENHRY and SYGVKD. With 4 bases removed from V and 0 bases from J, the gap between germline ends came to 7 bases. CDR3 loop: CAISGHTSGNTIYF. The CDR3 DNA reads TGTGCCATCAGTGGACATACCTCTGGAAACACCATATATTTT.

V gene TRBV10-3 combines with J gene TRBJ1-1; D perhaps matches TRBD1 (6 bases). The CDR3 extends over 14 amino acids. Germline V CDR1 and CDR2: ENHRY, SYGVKD. Between the trimmed V and J ends, which lost 2 bases and 5 bases, there was a span of 12 bases. The CDR3 coding sequence is TGTGCCATCAGTGAGGCATCTCAGGGGACTGAAGCTTTCTTT. This codes for CAISEASQGTEAFF.

This rearrangement joins TRBV4-1 to TRBJ1-2; TRBD1 might be the D (5 bases). Deletions cut 0 bases from V and 7 bases from J, with 12 bases between. The CDR3 sequence is 14 residues long. Germline values: CDR1 MGHRA, CDR2 YSYEKL. This CDR3 reads CASSQDAVGVGYTF. The CDR3 nucleotides read TGCGCCAGCAGCCAAGATGCCGTAGGGGTTGGCTACACCTTC.

This clone was seen once. This chain joins TRBV5-4 and TRBJ2-1, with a possible D match to TRBD2 (5 bases). This CDR3 comprises 17 residues. Germline-derived CDR1 and CDR2 are SGHNT and YYREEE (reference sequence). Trimming cost V 1 base and J 5 bases, with 19 bases left between them. The CDR3 coding sequence is TGTGCCAGCAGCTTGATCGGACGTGGGAGTACACACAATGAGCAGTTCTTC. Its protein product is CASSLIGRGSTHNEQFF. The full variable domain, with the rest looked up from reference TRBV5-4 and TRBJ2-1, is ETGVTQSPTHLIKTRGQQVTLRCSSQSGHNTVSWYQQALGQGPQFIFQYYREEENGRGNFPPRFSGLQFPNYSSELNVNALELDDSALYLCASSLIGRGSTHNEQFFGPGTRLTVL.

The chain couples TRBV5-8 to TRBJ2-7, with TRBD1 matching 9 bases. This CDR3 spans 15 amino acids. With 2 bases clipped from V and 6 bases from J, the junction kept 9 bases outside the gene matches. The germline V gene has CDR1 SGHTS and CDR2 YDEGEE. The CDR3 region is CASSLSSGTGLEQYF. The DNA of the CDR3 is TGTGCCAGCAGCTTAAGTTCCGGGACAGGGCTCGAGCAGTACTTC.